These T cell receptor beta chains were read from a single sample in a study of tumor-infiltrating lymphocytes in primary liver carcinoma. TCRdb itself ran the multiplex PCR reads through MiXCR, one entry per CDR3 protein. The sample lists 320,000 or so distinct CDR3 sequences, 65% occurring once. Sample: peripheral blood. These receptors were obtained from a man aged 35 to 55 with primary liver carcinoma and hepatitis B virus infection. Each CDR3 is given with its conserved first and last residue. D genes are given only for firm matches. A clone size is listed for some rows: how often the clone was seen (once, few, many), or a class if it is expanded.

>-|TRBJ1-6|TRBD1|14|TRBV6-5
TGTGCCAGCAGTTACACCGGACAGGGAGACACCCTCCACTTC
CASSYTGQGDTLHF
>few|TRBJ2-5|-|15|TRBV7-9
TGTGCCAGCAGCTTAATTGGGAGTTCGGGGGAGACCCAGTACTTC
CASSLIGSSGETQYF
>-|TRBJ2-7|-|14|TRBV6-2/TRBV6-3
TGTGCCAGTAACCCTGGAGGGGTTAGAGGCGAGGAGTACTTC
CASNPGGVRGEEYF
>many|TRBJ2-1|TRBD1|16|TRBV24-1
TGTGCCACCAGTGACCCACAGGGGGGCTCCTACAATGAGCAGTTCTTC
CATSDPQGGSYNEQFF
>-|TRBJ1-2|-|15|TRBV29-1
TGCAGCGCTGCCTCTCTACGGAATCCTAACTATGGCTACACCTTC
CSAASLRNPNYGYTF
>-|TRBJ2-5|-|14|TRBV6-2/TRBV6-3
TGTGCCAGCAGTCGTCGGACGAAACAAGAGACCCAGTACTTC
CASSRRTKQETQYF
>many|TRBJ2-7|-|14|TRBV13
TGTGCCAGCAGCCCCCGGGGATCAATCTACGAGCAGTACTTC
CASSPRGSIYEQYF
>few|TRBJ2-1|TRBD2|19|TRBV28
TGTGCCAGCAGTTTATATAGGGACCAAACTAGCGGGAGGGCCAATGAGCAGTTCTTC
CASSLYRDQTSGRANEQFF
>-|TRBJ1-6|-|14|TRBV7-9
TGTGCTAGCAGCTTCGACTCGCAGAATTCACCCCCCCACTTT
CASSFDSQNSPPHF
>-|TRBJ1-2|-|13|TRBV25-1
TGTGCCAGCAGTGATAACGGGTGGGGTGGCTACACCTTC
CASSDNGWGGYTF
>once|TRBJ1-2|-|14|TRBV10-3
TGTGCCATCAGTGAGGGGACGGAAAACTATGGCTACACCTTC
CAISEGTENYGYTF
>-|TRBJ2-3|-|13|TRBV12-3/TRBV12-4
TGTGCCGCCGGGCAGGCCAACATAGATACGCAGTATTTT
CAAGQANIDTQYF
>-|TRBJ2-4|TRBD1|12|TRBV6-2/TRBV6-3
TGTGCCAGCAGCACCGGGACAGTCGCGCTGGGATTC
CASSTGTVALGF
>-|TRBJ2-1|-|12|TRBV7-9
TGTGCCAGCAGCTCCGTCTCCAATGATCAGTTCTTC
CASSSVSNDQFF
>-|TRBJ2-5|-|13|TRBV6-6
TGTGCCAGCAGTTACTCATTGCAAGAGACCCAGTACTTC
CASSYSLQETQYF
>-|TRBJ2-2|TRBD2|14|TRBV10-3
TGTGCCATCAGCCTAGCGGGAGGAACCGGGGAGCTGTTTTTT
CAISLAGGTGELFF
>once|TRBJ2-1|-|16|TRBV24-1
TGTGCCACCAGTGATTATAGGGCCGGGACGCGCGATGAGCAGTTCTTC
CATSDYRAGTRDEQFF
>once|TRBJ2-1|-|14|TRBV14
TGTCCCAGCAGCCAAACTATAGGGAGGAATGAGCAGTTCTTC
CPSSQTIGRNEQFF
>-|TRBJ2-7|TRBD2|16|TRBV4-3
TGCGCCAGCAGCCAAATTCGCGCGGGAGTGGCCTACGAGCAGTACTTC
CASSQIRAGVAYEQYF
>-|TRBJ2-7|-|14|TRBV11-1
TGTGCCAGCAGCTCAGCTAGTCAGACCTACGAGCAGTATTTC
CASSSASQTYEQYF
>-|TRBJ2-1|TRBD2|17|TRBV6-5
TGTGCCAGCGACTTTCAACGACTAGCGGGACATCACAATGAGCAGTTCTTC
CASDFQRLAGHHNEQFF
>many|TRBJ2-5|-|15|TRBV10-2
TGCGCCAGCAGTGATCAAGGCAGCCAGCGAGAGACCCAGTACTTC
CASSDQGSQRETQYF
>-|TRBJ1-2|-|14|TRBV5-1
TGCGCCAGCAGCTCGGACAGCACGAGGTATGGCTACACCTTT
CASSSDSTRYGYTF
>many|TRBJ2-5|-|15|TRBV4-3
TGCGCCAGCAGCCAAGGAGCGGCTATCCAAGAGACCCAGTACTTC
CASSQGAAIQETQYF
>-|TRBJ1-3|-|16|TRBV6-5
TGTGCCAGCAGTTACTATGGGCACGGGAGAGGAAACACCATATATTTT
CASSYYGHGRGNTIYF
>-|TRBJ1-4|-|14|TRBV6-1
TGTGCCACCTCCCGGTGCACAAATAATGAAAAACTGTTTTTT
CATSRCTNNEKLFF